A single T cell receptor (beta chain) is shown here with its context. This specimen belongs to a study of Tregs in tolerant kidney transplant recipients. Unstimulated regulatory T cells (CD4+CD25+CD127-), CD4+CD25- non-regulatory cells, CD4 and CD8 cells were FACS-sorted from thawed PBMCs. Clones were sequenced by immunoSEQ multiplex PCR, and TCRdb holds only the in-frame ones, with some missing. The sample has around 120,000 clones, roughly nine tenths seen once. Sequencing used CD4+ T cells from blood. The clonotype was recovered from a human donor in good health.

The CDR3 sequence: CASSPPGRGRPGELFF. The CDR3 bases are TGTGCCAGCAGCCCCCCGGGGCGGGGCCGACCCGGGGAGCTGTTTTTT. The V gene is TRBV7-2, the J gene TRBJ2-2; tentatively, D is TRBD2 (6 bases). V lost 5 bases and J 6 bases, leaving 19 bases between the germline ends. The CDR3 contains 16 residues. CDR1 is SGHTA, CDR2 FQGNSA, per germline.